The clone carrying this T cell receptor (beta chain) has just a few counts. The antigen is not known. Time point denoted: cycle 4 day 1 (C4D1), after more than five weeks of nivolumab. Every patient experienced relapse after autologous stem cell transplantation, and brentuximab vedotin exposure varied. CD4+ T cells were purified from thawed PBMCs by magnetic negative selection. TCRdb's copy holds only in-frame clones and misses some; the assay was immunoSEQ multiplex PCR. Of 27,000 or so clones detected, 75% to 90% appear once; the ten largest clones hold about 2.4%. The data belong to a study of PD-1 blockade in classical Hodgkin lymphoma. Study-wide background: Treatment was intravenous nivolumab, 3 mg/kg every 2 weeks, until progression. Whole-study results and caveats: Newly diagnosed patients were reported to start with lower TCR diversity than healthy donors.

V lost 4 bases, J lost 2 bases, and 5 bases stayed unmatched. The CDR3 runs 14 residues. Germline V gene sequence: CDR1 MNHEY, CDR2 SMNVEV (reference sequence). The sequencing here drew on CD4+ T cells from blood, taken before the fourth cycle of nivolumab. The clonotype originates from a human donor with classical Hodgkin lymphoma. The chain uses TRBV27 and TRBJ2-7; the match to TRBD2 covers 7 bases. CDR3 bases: TGTGCCAGCAGTTCCCAAGCGGGGACCTACGAGCAGTACTTC. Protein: CASSSQAGTYEQYF.